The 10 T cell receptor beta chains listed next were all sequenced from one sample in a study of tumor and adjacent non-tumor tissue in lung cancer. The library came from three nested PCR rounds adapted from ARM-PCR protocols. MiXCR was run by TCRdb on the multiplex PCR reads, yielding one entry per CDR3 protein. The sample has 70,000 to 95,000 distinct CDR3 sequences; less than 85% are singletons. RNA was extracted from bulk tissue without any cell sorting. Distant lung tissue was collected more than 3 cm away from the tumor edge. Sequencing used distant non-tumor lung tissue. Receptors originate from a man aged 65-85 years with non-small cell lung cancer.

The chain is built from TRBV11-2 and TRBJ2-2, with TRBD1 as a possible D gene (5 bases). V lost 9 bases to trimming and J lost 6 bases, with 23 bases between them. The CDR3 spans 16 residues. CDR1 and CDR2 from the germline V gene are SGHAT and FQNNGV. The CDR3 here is CASILVVIGVAGELFF. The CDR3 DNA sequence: TGTGCCAGTATCTTAGTGGTCATAGGGGTTGCCGGGGAGCTGTTTTTT. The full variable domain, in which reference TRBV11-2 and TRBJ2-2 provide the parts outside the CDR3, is EAGVAQSPRYKIIEKRQSVAFWCNPISGHATLYWYQQILGQGPKLLIQFQNNGVVDDSQLPKDRFSAERLKGVDSTLKIQPAKLEDSAVYLCASILVVIGVAGELFFGEGSRLTVL.

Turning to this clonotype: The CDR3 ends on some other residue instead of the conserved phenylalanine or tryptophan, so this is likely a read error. The CDR3 DNA reads TGTGCCAGCAGTTACTCGGGTCTGGTAGGCTCCTACAATGAACAGTTCTTA. Translated, it gives CASSYSGLVGSYNEQFL. The chain links TRBV6-5 to TRBJ2-1; D call uncertain. The germline V gene encodes CDR1 MNHEY and CDR2 SVGAGI. The CDR3 has 17 amino acids.

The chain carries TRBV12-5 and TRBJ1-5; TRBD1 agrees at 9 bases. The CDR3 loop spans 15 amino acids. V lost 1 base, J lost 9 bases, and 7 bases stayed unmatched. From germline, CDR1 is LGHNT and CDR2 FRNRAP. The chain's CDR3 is CASGLGQGVEMPQHF. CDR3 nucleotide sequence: TGTGCTAGTGGTTTGGGACAGGGGGTGGAAATGCCCCAGCATTTT.

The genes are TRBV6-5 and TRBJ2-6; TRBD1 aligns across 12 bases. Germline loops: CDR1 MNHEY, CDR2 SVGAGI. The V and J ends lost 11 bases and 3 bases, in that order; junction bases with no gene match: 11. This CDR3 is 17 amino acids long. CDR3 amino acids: CAGNSGTGGFGANVLTF. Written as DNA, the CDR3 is TGTGCCGGCAATTCCGGGACAGGGGGCTTTGGGGCCAACGTCCTGACTTTC.

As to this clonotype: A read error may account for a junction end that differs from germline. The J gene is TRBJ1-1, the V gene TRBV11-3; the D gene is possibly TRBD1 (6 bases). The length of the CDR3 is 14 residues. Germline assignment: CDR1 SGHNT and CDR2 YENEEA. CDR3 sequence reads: CATTRTGAFSEALF. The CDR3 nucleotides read TGTGCCACCACGCGGACGGGGGCGTTCTCTGAAGCTTTATTT.

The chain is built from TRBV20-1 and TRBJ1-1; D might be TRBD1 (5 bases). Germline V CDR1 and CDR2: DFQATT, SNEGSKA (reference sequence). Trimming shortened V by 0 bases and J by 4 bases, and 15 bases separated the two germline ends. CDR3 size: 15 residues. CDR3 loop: CSAREEVGRGTEAFF. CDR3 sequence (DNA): TGCAGTGCTAGAGAAGAGGTGGGTAGGGGCACTGAAGCTTTCTTT.

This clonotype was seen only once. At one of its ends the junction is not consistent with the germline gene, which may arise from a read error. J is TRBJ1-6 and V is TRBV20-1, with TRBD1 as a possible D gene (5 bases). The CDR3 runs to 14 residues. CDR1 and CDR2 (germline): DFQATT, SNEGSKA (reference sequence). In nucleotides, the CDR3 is TGCAGTGCTAGATGGGGCAGGGATACTTCACCCCTCCACTTC. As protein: CSARWGRDTSPLHF.

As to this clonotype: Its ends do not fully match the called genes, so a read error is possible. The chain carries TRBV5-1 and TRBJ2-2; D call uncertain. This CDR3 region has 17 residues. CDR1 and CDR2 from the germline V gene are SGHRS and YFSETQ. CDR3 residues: CARSLYGRGQSSGELFF. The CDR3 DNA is TGCGCCAGGAGCTTGTATGGTCGTGGTCAAAGTTCCGGGGAGCTGTTTTTT. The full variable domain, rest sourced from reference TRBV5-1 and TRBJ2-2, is KAGVTQTPRYLIKTRGQQVTLSCSPISGHRSVSWYQQTPGQGLQFLFEYFSETQRNKGNFPGRFSGRQFSNSRSEMNVSTLELGDSALYLCARSLYGRGQSSGELFFGEGSRLTVL.

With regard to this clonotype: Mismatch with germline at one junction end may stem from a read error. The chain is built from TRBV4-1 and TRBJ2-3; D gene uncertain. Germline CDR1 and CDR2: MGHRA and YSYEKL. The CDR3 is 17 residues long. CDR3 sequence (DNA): TGCGCCAGCAGCCCCTTTCAAGGTGGGGATAGCACAGATACCCAGTATTTT. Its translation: CASSPFQGGDSTDTQYF.

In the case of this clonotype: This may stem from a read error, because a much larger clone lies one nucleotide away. CDR3 protein: CVSKRGRNTGELFF. CDR3 coding DNA: TGTGTCAGCAAACGGGGGCGAAACACCGGGGAGCTGTTTTTT. V gene TRBV6-2 or TRBV6-3 combines with J gene TRBJ2-2; D assignment may be TRBD1 or TRBD2 (6 bases each). The CDR3 is made up of 14 amino acids. CDR1 and CDR2 from the germline V gene are MNHEY and SVGEGT.